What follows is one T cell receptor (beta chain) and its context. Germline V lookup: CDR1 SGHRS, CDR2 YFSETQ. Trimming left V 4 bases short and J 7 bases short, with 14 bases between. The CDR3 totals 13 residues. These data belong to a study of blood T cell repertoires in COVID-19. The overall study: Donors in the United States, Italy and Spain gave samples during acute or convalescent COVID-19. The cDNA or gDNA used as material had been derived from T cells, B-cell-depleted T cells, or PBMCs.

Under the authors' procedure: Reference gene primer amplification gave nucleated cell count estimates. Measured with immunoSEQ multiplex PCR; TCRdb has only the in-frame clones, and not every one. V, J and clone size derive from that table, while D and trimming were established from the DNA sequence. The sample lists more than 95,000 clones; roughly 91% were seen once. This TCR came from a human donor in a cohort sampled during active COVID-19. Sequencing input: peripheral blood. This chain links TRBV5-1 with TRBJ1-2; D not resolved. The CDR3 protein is CASSVDVGGGYTF. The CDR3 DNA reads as TGCGCCAGCAGCGTCGACGTGGGAGGTGGCTACACCTTC.